The 22 T cell receptor beta chains below were found in one sample sequenced in a study of human T cells and chemical hapten exposure. Via MiXCR, TCRdb re-called the RACE reads, giving one row per CDR3 protein. Of around 200,000 distinct CDR3 sequences listed, approximately 26% are singletons. Time point denoted: patch test 3, about 24 weeks after DPC sensitization. Noted treatment: therapeutic diphenylcyclopropenone sensitization with weekly scalp DPC. The sample in question was whole blood, obtained in connection with sensitization to the hapten diphenylcyclopropenone (DPC). The receptors derive from a woman aged 40-49 years with alopecia areata. Some clones in this sample may be carry-over from other donors' samples.

V gene TRBV18 combines with J gene TRBJ1-1; D is uncertain. Germline V gene sequence: CDR1 KGHSH, CDR2 LQKENI. Trimming left V 4 bases short and J 1 base short, with 10 bases between. The CDR3 covers 14 residues. The CDR3 protein is CASSLINGNTEAFF. In DNA form, the CDR3 reads TGTGCCAGCTCACTGATAAATGGGAACACTGAAGCTTTCTTT. The full variable domain, in which reference TRBV18 and TRBJ1-1 provide the parts outside the CDR3, is NAGVMQNPRHLVRRRGQEARLRCSPMKGHSHVYWYRQLPEEGLKFMVYLQKENIIDESGMPKERFSAEFPKEGPSILRIQQVVRGDSAAYFCASSLINGNTEAFFGQGTRLTVV.

V and J are TRBV6-2 or TRBV6-3 and TRBJ2-1, with TRBD1 matching over 9 bases. The germline CDR1 and CDR2 sequences are MNHEY and SVGEGT. The CDR3 consists of 14 residues. The V gene end was trimmed by 6 bases and the J gene end by 9 bases; junction bases not matched to a gene: 9. The CDR3 coding sequence is TGTGCCAGCAGCTCCGGGACAGGGAATAGTGAGCAGTTCTTC. Amino acids: CASSSGTGNSEQFF.

The chain has TRBV29-1 and TRBJ2-3; D gene unclear. Per the germline V gene, CDR1 is SQVTM and CDR2 is ANQGSEA. The CDR3 has 12 amino acids. V dropped 6 bases and J dropped 1 base, with 8 bases sitting between them. The CDR3 is CSVVQGTDTQYF. The CDR3 region has the DNA TGCAGCGTAGTCCAGGGCACAGATACGCAGTATTTT.

The sample holds a few counts of this clonotype. The rearrangement uses TRBV5-1 and TRBJ2-1, with D tentatively TRBD1 or TRBD2 (5 bases each). Germline CDR1 reads SGHRS; CDR2 reads YFSETQ. With 0 bases removed from V and 5 bases from J, the gap between germline ends came to 15 bases. This CDR3 has 16 amino acids. CDR3 nucleotides: TGCGCCAGCAGCTTGGGGCTCGGGACCTGGGACAATGAGCAGTTCTTC. As protein: CASSLGLGTWDNEQFF. The entire variable domain, with the rest obtained from reference TRBV5-1 and TRBJ2-1, is as follows: KAGVTQTPRYLIKTRGQQVTLSCSPISGHRSVSWYQQTPGQGLQFLFEYFSETQRNKGNFPGRFSGRQFSNSRSEMNVSTLELGDSALYLCASSLGLGTWDNEQFFGPGTRLTVL.

This clonotype was picked up many times. This rearrangement joins TRBV20-1 to TRBJ2-1, with D uncertain. Trimming removed 8 bases at V and 13 bases at J, with 27 bases between. Germline V gene lookup returns CDR1 DFQATT and CDR2 SNEGSKA (reference sequence). This CDR3 has 14 amino acids. The CDR3: CSTRGRPPRQDQFF. DNA of the CDR3: TGCAGTACCCGTGGTAGGCCCCCAAGACAAGATCAGTTCTTC.

This clonotype was picked up many times. The genes are TRBV4-2 and TRBJ1-2; D ambiguous. In germline, CDR1 is LGHNA, CDR2 YNFKEQ. The CDR3 length is 14 residues. The V gene lost 0 bases and the J gene lost 4 bases, with 9 bases spanning the gap. The CDR3 DNA is TGTGCCAGCAGCCAAGATTACGGGTTCTATGGCTACACCTTC. Protein product: CASSQDYGFYGYTF.

The genes are TRBV29-1 and TRBJ2-5, with D possibly being TRBD1 (5 bases). V lost 4 bases and J lost 4, with 16 bases in between. The CDR3 contains 14 residues. CDR1 is SQVTM, CDR2 ANQGSEA, per germline. The CDR3 loop reads CSVGRTPKAETQYF. The CDR3 DNA is TGCAGCGTTGGCAGGACACCCAAGGCAGAGACCCAGTACTTC.

The chain joins TRBV10-3 to TRBJ2-7; 10 bases align to TRBD1. J gave up 3 bases and V 4 bases, and 0 bases lay outside the gene matches. The CDR3 is made up of 13 amino acids. Germline CDR1 ENHRY, CDR2 SYGVKD. For the CDR3, the DNA is TGTGCCATCAGTGGGACAGGGGGCTACGAGCAGTACTTC. Its protein is CAISGTGGYEQYF.

This clonotype was observed a handful of times. This sequence joins TRBV28 and TRBJ2-1; 11 nucleotides line up with TRBD2. Germline V lookup: CDR1 MDHEN, CDR2 SYDVKM. V dropped 1 base and J dropped 2; count of bases not matched to a gene: 7. This CDR3 contains 18 residues. CDR3 in DNA: TGTGCCAGCAGTTTATTCAGAGGGACTAGCGGAGCCTACAATGAGCAGTTCTTC. As protein: CASSLFRGTSGAYNEQFF.

This clonotype came up a few times. This chain connects TRBV29-1 to TRBJ2-1; D could derive from TRBD1 or TRBD2 (5 bases each). The V and J ends lost 7 bases and 3 bases respectively, with 13 bases between them. Germline V gene lookup returns CDR1 SQVTM and CDR2 ANQGSEA. The CDR3 totals 13 residues. CDR3 in DNA: TGCAGCGGGGGTCCTGGGGGCTACAATGAGCAGTTCTTC. Protein: CSGGPGGYNEQFF.

This clonotype was picked up a small number of times. This chain joins TRBV5-5 and TRBJ1-1; possible D gene TRBD1, 5 bases. The CDR3 extends over 13 amino acids. Trimming removed 0 bases from V and 2 bases from J, with 5 bases in between. The germline V gene encodes CDR1 SGHKS and CDR2 YYEKEE (reference sequence). This CDR3 is CASSLGDNTEAFF. The CDR3 DNA is TGTGCCAGCAGCTTGGGGGACAACACTGAAGCTTTCTTT. Full variable domain (outside the CDR3, taken from reference TRBV5-5 and TRBJ1-1): DAGVTQSPTHLIKTRGQQVTLRCSPISGHKSVSWYQQVLGQGPQFIFQYYEKEERGRGNFPDRFSARQFPNYSSELNVNALLLGDSALYLCASSLGDNTEAFFGQGTRLTVV.

This clonotype was detected ten times or more. The V call is TRBV28, the J call TRBJ2-7; D uncertain. The CDR3 runs to 12 residues. CDR1 and CDR2 from the germline V gene are MDHEN and SYDVKM. The ends were cut back, 6 bases at V and 4 bases at J, with 10 bases in the middle. The CDR3 region has the DNA TGTGCCAGCAGCCGAAGTCGATACGAGCAGTACTTC. It is translated as CASSRSRYEQYF.

The V and J genes are TRBV28 and TRBJ2-7; D gene unclear. The CDR3 loop spans 15 amino acids. Germline CDR1 and CDR2: MDHEN and SYDVKM. V was shortened by 3 bases and J by 0 bases, with 12 bases between the two germline ends. This CDR3 reads CASSFPPGHSYEQYF. The CDR3 bases are TGTGCCAGCAGTTTTCCGCCAGGTCACTCCTACGAGCAGTACTTC.

A few counts support this clonotype. V usage is TRBV3-1 and J usage is TRBJ1-2; 9 bases line up with TRBD1. After removal of 1 base from V and 5 bases from J, the junction contained 5 bases not matched to a gene. This CDR3 is 15 amino acids long. Germline V gene sequence: CDR1 LGHDT, CDR2 YNNKEL (reference sequence). The CDR3 sequence is CASSQGTGERYGYTF. The DNA of the CDR3 is TGTGCCAGCAGCCAAGGGACAGGGGAACGGTATGGCTACACCTTC.

This clonotype turned up a few times. The chain has TRBV4-2 and TRBJ2-2, with 7 bases aligning to TRBD2. This CDR3 contains 15 residues. J lost 4 bases, V lost 4 bases, and 6 bases had no gene match. Germline values: CDR1 LGHNA, CDR2 YNFKEQ. CDR3 in amino acids: CASSLAGATTGELFF. CDR3 coding DNA: TGTGCCAGCAGCCTGGCGGGAGCGACCACCGGGGAGCTGTTTTTT.

The CDR3 region is CASSLRVGELFF. The CDR3 nucleotides read TGTGCCAGCAGCTTACGGGTCGGGGAGCTGTTTTTT. The chain has TRBV7-2 and TRBJ2-2, with unresolved D. With 2 bases removed from V and 7 bases from J, the gap between germline ends came to 5 bases. The CDR3 sequence is 12 residues long. Germline V gene sequence: CDR1 SGHTA, CDR2 FQGNSA. The full variable domain, with the rest looked up from reference TRBV7-2 and TRBJ2-2, is GAGVSQSPSNKVTEKGKDVELRCDPISGHTALYWYRQSLGQGLEFLIYFQGNSAPDKSGLPSDRFSAERTGGSVSTLTIQRTQQEDSAVYLCASSLRVGELFFGEGSRLTVL.

This clonotype was counted ten times or more. The gene calls are TRBV7-2 and TRBJ2-7; maybe TRBD2 (6 bases). This CDR3 comprises 14 residues. Between the trimmed V and J ends, which lost 5 bases and 0 bases, there was a span of 11 bases. Germline CDR1 is SGHTA and CDR2 is FQGNSA. In DNA, the CDR3 is TGTGCCAGCAGCCCGGCGGGGAGCTCCTACGAGCAGTACTTC. Protein sequence: CASSPAGSSYEQYF.

This rearrangement joins TRBV6-2 or TRBV6-3 to TRBJ2-5; 7 nucleotides match TRBD2. The CDR3 contains 16 residues. Germline loops: CDR1 MNHEY, CDR2 SVGEGT. Trimming removed 2 bases from V and 2 bases from J; junction bases left unmatched: 8. Written as DNA, the CDR3 is TGTGCCAGCAGTTACATTTTCGGGGGGAGACAAGAGACCCAGTACTTC. Protein: CASSYIFGGRQETQYF.

This clonotype was observed a few times. J is TRBJ2-3 and V is TRBV5-1; the D is unclear. The length of the CDR3 is 12 residues. Germline V gene lookup returns CDR1 SGHRS and CDR2 YFSETQ. V was pared by 6 bases and J by 4 bases, with 9 bases between. In DNA form, the CDR3 reads TGCGCCAGCACCCAGTCCGCAGATACGCAGTATTTT. The encoded protein is CASTQSADTQYF.

This clonotype was picked up a small number of times. This sequence joins TRBV11-2 and TRBJ1-1, with D hard to call. The CDR3 has 13 amino acids. The germline V gene has CDR1 SGHAT and CDR2 FQNNGV. V lost 5 bases and J 1 base, leaving 8 bases between the germline ends. The CDR3 protein is CASSQRRNTEAFF. The CDR3 bases are TGTGCCAGCAGCCAAAGGAGGAACACTGAAGCTTTCTTT.

The chain recombines TRBV28 with TRBJ2-5; D gene uncertain. Trimming pared 5 bases from V and 5 bases from J, leaving 12 bases between. Germline lookup yields CDR1 MDHEN and CDR2 SYDVKM. The CDR3 extends over 13 amino acids. CDR3 in amino acids: CASSLKAPETQYF. In nucleotides, the CDR3 is TGTGCCAGCAGTCTCAAGGCCCCGGAGACCCAGTACTTC.

This clonotype was observed a few times. The chain recombines TRBV5-1 with TRBJ2-7; 7 bases are a match to TRBD1. This CDR3 contains 12 residues. V was pared by 3 bases and J by 12 bases, with 9 bases of the junction left unmatched. Germline CDR1 is SGHRS and CDR2 is YFSETQ. For the CDR3, the DNA is TGCGCCAGCAGCTCGACAGGGCACCGTTCGTACTTC. Translation gives CASSSTGHRSYF.